This TCR beta chain was observed in a study of T-cell reconstitution after alpha-beta-depleted transplantation in children. Findings of the study overall: Surviving recipient cells, namely T cells and thymic progenitors, were the source of high day-60 TCRbeta diversity in some patients. The authors attributed T-cell counts and diversity one year after transplant mostly to newly produced T cells.

Construction of the TCRbeta library involved unique molecular identifiers. TCRdb ran MiXCR on the PCR reads and lists one entry per CDR3 protein. This repertoire shows 550,000 to 800,000 distinct CDR3 sequences, under 15% found once; its top ten account for 0.79%. Germline CDR1 MNHEY, CDR2 SVGAGI. V was pared by 7 bases and J by 8 bases, with 11 bases between. The CDR3 is made up of 12 amino acids. Turning to this clonotype: Its matching antigen is unknown.

V is TRBV6-5 and J is TRBJ1-4; D is unclear. The sequence was obtained from a girl aged 2-10 years with congenital amegakaryocytic thrombocytopenia, due to receive a stem cell transplant. Sequencing was performed on PBMCs, taken before TCRalphabeta/CD19-depleted stem cell transplant. CDR3 residues: CASKRADEKLFF. In DNA form, the CDR3 reads TGTGCCAGCAAAAGGGCGGACGAAAAACTGTTTTTT.